This T cell receptor (beta chain) is from a study of T cell responses to AZD1222 COVID-19 vaccine (dated by TCRdb to about 2021). At the level of the whole study: Because spike-specific TCR depth and breadth did not differ between the two schedules, AZD1222 recipients who got a second dose at roughly 4 weeks were pooled with those who got a second dose at roughly 12 weeks. TCR sequencing covered over 230 trial participants: 207 given two doses of AZD1222 and 26 given two doses of MenACWY control vaccine. Trial participants were enrolled by age into subgroups of 18-55, 56-69 and 70-plus years, and around 140, 26 and 57 TCR-sequenced participants, respectively, were included in these subgroups. Beyond this particular receptor, the publication reports: Spike-specific TCR breadth and depth rose significantly after two AZD1222 doses compared with day 0 and with MenACWY recipients. Because no day 14 peak-response samples were available, the repertoires could be characterized only after the peak T cell response. CD4 TCRs associated with the vaccine covered the entire spike protein, and the dominant responses were in regions 160-218 and 743-854. Most participants were white British and females outnumbered males, and the authors suggested that clonal diversity may have been underestimated. Conclusions about previously exposed vaccinees were limited because only a handful of AZD1222 recipients were SARS-CoV-2 seropositive at baseline. Nearly half of unique spike-specific TCRs reportedly recognized epitopes outside regions mutated in the B.1.351 and B.1.1.7 variants. The 56-69-year group was small, and its depth increase did not reach significance, likely because of low power.

The germline V gene supplies CDR1 SGHTA and CDR2 FQGTGA. Its CDR3 holds 15 amino acids, cysteine through phenylalanine. The only DNA kept is the CDR3, 45 bases in frame from the first base. Deletion took 3 bases off V and 0 bases off J, with a span of 9 bases between the germline ends. Notes on this clone: Its antigen is not yet known. Base-call qualities are not available, and no considerably larger clone is one nucleotide away.

The CDR3 regions of human TCRbeta chains were subjected to immunosequencing. As for the authors' bioinformatics: TCRs in the repertoires were compared against a reference library of SARS-CoV-2-specific TCRs that had been generated with the MIRA antigen-specificity platform. Breadth was defined as the fraction of unique TCRs that were SARS-CoV-2-associated, and depth was defined as the fraction of total T cells that were SARS-CoV-2-associated. Each spike-specific TCR was assigned to its reactive spike region and to a CD4 or CD8 class using the MIRA data. Log10-transformed breadth and depth values were compared by one-way ANOVA with Sidak's multiple comparisons tests. This is the immuneACCESS table as TCRdb keeps it, with only in-frame sequences that have V and J called. A part of the clones is gone; compared with another copy, unresolved V genes explain less than half, and the rest is unexplained. V, J and clone size are taken as reported in that table, and D and trimming were inferred from the DNA itself. In all, the sample holds under 140,000 clones, and about 90% of those were seen once. Under 10% of the sample rests with the top ten.

The sample's time point label, decoded: baseline before first vaccination. The vaccinee samples were drawn from two UK trials, COV001 and COV002, one of which was a single-blind randomized controlled phase 2/3 trial testing AZD1222 (ChAdOx1 nCoV-19) in healthy adults. For TCRbeta chain sequencing, PBMC samples from trial participants were taken at day 0 and at day 28 after the second dose. The TCR comes from an adult in good health. The rearranged segments are TRBV7-3 and TRBJ2-1; the D gene identity is not certain. The source material was peripheral blood, sampled on day 0 of AZD1222 vaccination. The nucleotide sequence reads as follows: TGTGCCAGCAGCTTCCAACAGAGCTCCTACAATGAGCAGTTCTTC. Translated, it reads CASSFQQSSYNEQFF. Reference TRBV7-3 and TRBJ2-1 proteins supply the regions before and after the CDR3; the full variable domain is: GAGVSQTPSNKVTEKGKYVELRCDPISGHTALYWYRQSLGQGPEFLIYFQGTGAADDSGLPNDRFFAVRPEGSVSTLKIQRTERGDSAVYLCASSFQQSSYNEQFFGPGTRLTVL.